This TCR beta chain was found in a study of T cells in Graves' hyperthyroidism and ophthalmopathy. TCR beta CDR3 region amplification was performed from RNA transcripts. The primer set for the first-round RT-PCR of the TCR CDR3 was HTBI. One entry per CDR3 protein, called by TCRdb with MiXCR from the multiplex PCR reads. The table includes 300,000 or so distinct CDR3 sequences, approximately 15% detected once. The CDR3 has 15 amino acids. Germline CDR1 and CDR2: SGHTS and YDEGEE. V lost 3 bases to trimming and J lost 5 bases; unmatched junction nucleotides: 4. The J gene is TRBJ2-7, the V gene TRBV5-8; 14 nucleotides agree with TRBD2. Source material: blood. The receptor's source is a woman aged 60 to 75 with Graves' ophthalmopathy. The CDR3 here is CASSWGLAGVHEQYF. The CDR3 DNA follows: TGTGCCAGCAGCTGGGGACTAGCGGGAGTACACGAGCAGTACTTC. The full variable domain, in which reference TRBV5-8 and TRBJ2-7 provide the parts outside the CDR3, is EAGVTQSPTHLIKTRGQQATLRCSPISGHTSVYWYQQALGLGLQFLLWYDEGEERNRGNFPPRFSGRQFPNYSSELNVNALELEDSALYLCASSWGLAGVHEQYFGPGTRLTVT.